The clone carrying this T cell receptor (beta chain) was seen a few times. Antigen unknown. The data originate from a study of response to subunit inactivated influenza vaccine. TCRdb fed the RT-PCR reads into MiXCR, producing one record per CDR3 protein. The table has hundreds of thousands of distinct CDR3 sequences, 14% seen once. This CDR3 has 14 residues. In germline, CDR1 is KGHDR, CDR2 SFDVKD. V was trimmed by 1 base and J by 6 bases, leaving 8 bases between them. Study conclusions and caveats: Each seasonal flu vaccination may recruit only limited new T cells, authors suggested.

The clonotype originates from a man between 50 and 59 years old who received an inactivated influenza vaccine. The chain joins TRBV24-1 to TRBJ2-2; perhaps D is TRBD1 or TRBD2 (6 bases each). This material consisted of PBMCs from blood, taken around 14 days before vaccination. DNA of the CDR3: TGTGCCACCAGTGATTTCCGGGGGCCCGGGGAGCTGTTTTTT. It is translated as CATSDFRGPGELFF.